The 30 T cell receptor beta chains listed next were all sequenced from one sample in a study of molecular identifiers for immune sequencing clone quantification. From the PCR reads, TCRdb called clonotypes with MiXCR, one entry per CDR3 protein. This table has about half a million distinct CDR3 sequences, around 23% appearing once. Sequenced sample: naive CD8+ T cells from blood, with Jurkat cell RNA spiked in. Subset reported: FACS-sorted CD8+CD4-CCR7+CD45RA+ naive T cells. The receptors stem from a human donor in good health. Some libraries in this study had Jurkat cell RNA spiked in.

The chain has TRBV7-9 and TRBJ2-7, with 14 bases fitting TRBD2. CDR3 length: 17 amino acids. The germline V gene encodes CDR1 SEHNR and CDR2 FQNEAQ (reference sequence). V trimming: 1 base; J trimming: 3 bases; junction bases outside the gene matches: 5. CDR3: CASSLVRGTSGGYEQYF. The CDR3 nucleotides are TGTGCCAGCAGCTTAGTTCGGGGGACTAGCGGGGGCTACGAGCAGTACTTC.

On this clonotype: A much larger clone lies one base from this, so it may be a read error. The chain joins TRBV7-9 to TRBJ1-1, with 8 bases that match TRBD1. Germline CDR1 and CDR2: SEHNR and FQNEAQ (reference sequence). With V trimmed by 4 bases and J by 6 bases, 7 bases remained unmatched. CDR3 length: 14 residues. CDR3 protein: CASSSDRVVPEAFF. The CDR3 DNA is TGTGCCAGCAGCTCGGACAGGGTGGTTCCTGAAGCTTTCTTT. Full variable domain (outside the CDR3, taken from reference TRBV7-9 and TRBJ1-1): DTGVSQNPRHKITKRGQNVTFRCDPISEHNRLYWYRQTLGQGPEFLTYFQNEAQLEKSRLLSDRFSAERPKGSFSTLEIQRTEQGDSAMYLCASSSDRVVPEAFFGQGTRLTVV.

With regard to this clonotype: It may be a read error: a sequence one base away is much more abundant. The chain links TRBV24-1 to TRBJ2-3; tentative D call: TRBD1 (5 bases). Germline V gene lookup returns CDR1 KGHDR and CDR2 SFDVKD. This CDR3 spans 16 amino acids. This CDR3 is CATSDPQGYRTDTRYF. The CDR3 DNA sequence: TGTGCCACCAGTGATCCGCAGGGATATCGCACAGATACGCGGTATTTT.

Concerning this clonotype itself: Given a much more abundant clone one base away, this may be a read error. V gene TRBV28 combines with J gene TRBJ1-5, with no clear D. The CDR3 sequence is 12 residues long. From germline, CDR1 is MDHEN and CDR2 SYDVKM. V was pared by 9 bases and J by 11 bases, with 17 bases between. The CDR3 region is CASKGPPPAQHF. The CDR3 coding sequence is TGTGCCAGTAAAGGGCCCCCCCCGGCCCAGCATTTT.

This chain links TRBV4-3 with TRBJ2-7, with a weak D call TRBD2 (6 bases). Trimming removed 3 bases at V and 8 bases at J, with 11 bases between. This CDR3 region has 12 residues. Germline V gene lookup returns CDR1 LGHNA and CDR2 YSLEER. In DNA form, the CDR3 reads TGCGCCAGCAGCCACCTCGGGGGTCAGCAGTACTTC. As protein: CASSHLGGQQYF.

This clonotype was found many times. This chain uses TRBV7-2 with TRBJ2-1, with 10 bases matching TRBD2. V shed 6 bases, J shed 7 bases, and the junction held 12 bases outside the gene matches. Looked up from germline, CDR1 is SGHTA and CDR2 is FQGNSA. The CDR3 sequence is 16 residues long. This CDR3 reads CASSPPSGRALNEQFF. For the CDR3, the DNA is TGTGCCAGCAGTCCCCCCAGCGGGAGGGCCCTGAATGAGCAGTTCTTC.

This clonotype was recorded many times. The genes are TRBV29-1 and TRBJ2-5; 9 nucleotides line up with TRBD1. The germline V gene has CDR1 SQVTM and CDR2 ANQGSEA. The length of the CDR3 is 21 residues. With V trimmed by 0 bases and J by 5 bases, 25 bases remained unmatched. CDR3 DNA: TGCAGCGTTGAAGATCCAATCGACGGGACAGGGTTAAAGACCTCCCAGGAGACCCAGTACTTC. Translation gives CSVEDPIDGTGLKTSQETQYF.

This chain joins TRBV11-2 and TRBJ2-7; D might be TRBD1 (5 bases). The CDR3 extends over 24 amino acids. Trimming took off 0 bases at V and 1 base at J, with 37 bases between the two ends. Germline V gene sequence: CDR1 SGHAT, CDR2 FQNNGV. This chain's CDR3 is CASSLDLRRSVAGLSELRSYEQYF. The CDR3 region has the DNA TGTGCCAGCAGCTTAGATCTCAGACGGTCGGTGGCAGGGTTATCCGAGCTCCGGTCCTACGAGCAGTACTTC.

The chain carries TRBV25-1 and TRBJ2-2; D gene unclear. The CDR3 is 15 residues long. The germline gives CDR1 MGHDK, CDR2 SYGVNS. V was clipped by 3 bases and J by 3 bases, with 11 bases between them. The CDR3 DNA reads as TGTGCCAGCAGTGATTGGGGTGGAGACACCGGGGAGCTGTTTTTT. It yields the protein CASSDWGGDTGELFF.

The rearrangement uses TRBV3-1 and TRBJ1-5, with D possibly being TRBD1 (6 bases). V was cut by 5 bases and J by 5 bases, with 16 bases left in between. Per germline, CDR1 LGHDT and CDR2 YNNKEL (reference sequence). This CDR3 has 15 amino acids. CDR3 nucleotide sequence: TGTGCCAGCAGCGACGAGACAGGCGACTATCAGCCCCAGCATTTT. Translation: CASSDETGDYQPQHF.

This sequence joins TRBV5-6 and TRBJ2-7; 7 bases fit TRBD2. The CDR3 sequence is 16 residues long. Looked up from germline, CDR1 is SGHDT and CDR2 is YYEEEE. Unmatched junction bases numbered 8, after V lost 2 bases and J lost 0 bases. This CDR3 is CASSFRGLGDSYEQYF. CDR3 sequence (DNA): TGTGCCAGCAGCTTTCGTGGACTAGGGGACTCCTACGAGCAGTACTTC.

This sequence joins TRBV3-1 and TRBJ2-3; 10 positions agree with TRBD2. Germline V lookup: CDR1 LGHDT, CDR2 YNNKEL (reference sequence). The CDR3 is made up of 19 amino acids. Germline trimming cut 0 bases from V and 6 bases from J; bases unmatched to any gene: 15. CDR3 in DNA: TGTGCCAGCAGCCAAGATGTATTAAGGACTAGCGGACTCACGGATACGCAGTATTTT. Translated, it gives CASSQDVLRTSGLTDTQYF.

This clonotype has a handful of counts. Here the CDR3 DNA reads TGTGCCAGCAGCTTTTCTAGCGGGAACGTATACGAGCAGTACTTC. Translating it yields CASSFSSGNVYEQYF. The V call is TRBV7-9, the J call TRBJ2-7; 9 bases match TRBD2. J gave up 4 bases and V 3 bases, and 7 bases lay outside the gene matches. CDR1 is SEHNR and CDR2 is FQNEAQ in the germline V gene (reference sequence). The CDR3 totals 15 residues.

The rearrangement joins TRBV28 to TRBJ2-7, with D possibly matching TRBD1 (5 bases). The germline V and J ends were trimmed by 6 bases and 3 bases, with 6 bases remaining between them. The CDR3 is 11 amino acids. In germline, CDR1 is MDHEN, CDR2 SYDVKM. The DNA for the CDR3 is TGTGCCAGCAGACAGGTCTACGAGCAGTACTTC. This encodes CASRQVYEQYF.

The chain has TRBV29-1 and TRBJ2-2, with D possibly being TRBD2 (6 bases). Germline-derived CDR1 and CDR2 are SQVTM and ANQGSEA. The CDR3 covers 12 residues. The V gene lost 7 bases and the J gene lost 4 bases, with 10 bases spanning the gap. The CDR3 DNA is TGCAGCGCCCCCGGGAGCACCGGGGAGCTGTTTTTT. This encodes CSAPGSTGELFF.

This clonotype was observed a handful of times. V gene TRBV11-2 combines with J gene TRBJ1-1, with 10 bases lining up with TRBD1. The CDR3 covers 17 residues. J gave up 4 bases and V 0 bases, and 8 bases lay outside the gene matches. Germline loops: CDR1 SGHAT, CDR2 FQNNGV. The CDR3 DNA is TGTGCCAGCAGCTTAGATCAGACAGGGGGCATGGGCACTGAAGCTTTCTTT. Amino acids: CASSLDQTGGMGTEAFF.

The table lists this clonotype with many counts. The chain couples TRBV28 to TRBJ1-5, with 9 bases identical to TRBD1. The germline gives CDR1 MDHEN, CDR2 SYDVKM. After removal of 2 bases from V and 0 bases from J, the junction contained 8 bases not matched to a gene. The CDR3 extends over 18 amino acids. For the CDR3, the DNA is TGTGCCAGCAGTTTAGGGACAGGGTTTCCCTTTAGCAATCAGCCCCAGCATTTT. Translated: CASSLGTGFPFSNQPQHF.

The CDR3 DNA reads as TGTGCCAGCAGGACTTGGACGGCCGGCGGCTGTGGCTACACCTTC. Protein sequence: CASRTWTAGGCGYTF. The V and J genes are TRBV6-2 or TRBV6-3 and TRBJ1-2; D not certain. The CDR3 has 15 amino acids. CDR1 is MNHEY and CDR2 is SVGEGT in the germline V gene. With 6 bases removed from V and 7 bases from J, the gap between germline ends came to 21 bases.

This clonotype was seen a few times. This chain links TRBV7-9 with TRBJ2-2; D possibly matches TRBD1 or TRBD2 (6 bases each). The CDR3 has 18 residues. Deletions cut 1 base from V and 0 bases from J, with 15 bases between. The V gene's germline CDR1 is SEHNR and CDR2 FQNEAQ (reference sequence). The CDR3 sequence is CASSLESRGGPNTGELFF. The CDR3 nucleotides read TGTGCCAGCAGCTTAGAGTCCAGGGGAGGTCCGAACACCGGGGAGCTGTTTTTT.

As to this clonotype: Germline and junction disagree at one end, which may indicate a read error. The chain links TRBV19 to TRBJ2-1, with a possible D match to TRBD2 (6 bases). Germline assignment: CDR1 LNHDA and CDR2 SQIVND (reference sequence). There are 14 residues in the CDR3. This chain's CDR3 is CASRIGPGAGEQFF. The CDR3, as DNA: TGTGCCAGTAGAATAGGTCCGGGAGCCGGTGAGCAGTTCTTC.

On this clonotype itself: This may stem from a read error, because a much larger clone lies one nucleotide away. Likely a read error: the CDR3 ends without its conserved phenylalanine or tryptophan. CDR3 sequence: CASSLGDFSYEQYL. The DNA of the CDR3 is TGTGCCAGCAGCTTAGGGGATTTCTCCTACGAGCAGTACCTC. The chain joins TRBV7-6 to TRBJ2-7, with D unclear. Germline V gene sequence: CDR1 SGHVS, CDR2 FNYEAQ. The CDR3 is 14 residues long. V lost 1 base to trimming and J lost 0 bases, with 7 bases between them.

Regarding this clonotype: This may arise from a read error, as a much more abundant clone is one base away. The rearrangement links TRBV6-5 to TRBJ1-1, with TRBD1 matching 7 bases. CDR1 is MNHEY and CDR2 is SVGAGI in the germline V gene. After removal of 6 bases from V and 1 base from J, the junction contained 5 bases not matched to a gene. CDR3 length equals 14 residues. The CDR3 DNA follows: TGTGCCAGCAGCCGACAGGGAACGAACACTGAAGCTTTCTTT. Translating gives CASSRQGTNTEAFF.

At least ten counts were recorded for this clonotype. The chain carries TRBV27 and TRBJ1-2; no clear D. CDR3 size: 13 residues. The germline V gene encodes CDR1 MNHEY and CDR2 SMNVEV (reference sequence). Between the trimmed V and J ends, which lost 2 bases and 2 bases, there was a span of 6 bases. The CDR3 sequence is CASSLGPNYGYTF. The CDR3 region has the DNA TGTGCCAGCAGTTTAGGGCCGAACTATGGCTACACCTTC.

This clonotype was detected ten times or more. The genes are TRBV28 and TRBJ1-5, with D unclear. The CDR3 spans 17 residues. The germline V gene has CDR1 MDHEN and CDR2 SYDVKM. V was clipped by 3 bases and J by 4 bases, with 19 bases between them. CDR3 loop: CASSLKVTGTRNQPQHF. CDR3 coding DNA: TGTGCCAGCAGTTTGAAAGTAACGGGTACGAGGAATCAGCCCCAGCATTTT.

Turning to this clonotype: The germline gene is not matched at one end of the junction; a read error may be the cause. CDR3 DNA sequence: TGTGGCAGCAGTTTATTCTCCGGGTTGACCGGGGAGCTGTTTTTT. It specifies CGSSLFSGLTGELFF. This chain links TRBV12-3 or TRBV12-4 with TRBJ2-2; D call uncertain. This CDR3 has 15 amino acids.

This clonotype appeared a few times. The chain links TRBV7-8 to TRBJ2-5; TRBD2 is a possible D gene (5 bases). The CDR3 runs to 11 residues. CDR1 and CDR2 (germline): SGHVS, FQNEAQ. The CDR3: CATDPGETQYF. CDR3 DNA: TGTGCTACCGACCCGGGGGAGACCCAGTACTTC.

Details on this clonotype: This could be a read error, since a much larger clone is one nucleotide away. The J gene is TRBJ1-1, the V gene TRBV27, with D unclear. The CDR3 sequence is 13 residues long. With 8 bases removed from V and 0 bases from J, the gap between germline ends came to 10 bases. Per germline, CDR1 MNHEY and CDR2 SMNVEV (reference sequence). The CDR3 nucleotides read TGTGCCAGCGGTCAGATGATGAACACTGAAGCTTTCTTT. Its protein is CASGQMMNTEAFF.

At least ten counts were recorded for this clonotype. The CDR3 sequence is CASSLSLDSTAYEQYF. The DNA for the CDR3 is TGTGCCAGCAGCTTGTCTTTGGACAGTACAGCCTACGAGCAGTACTTC. This rearrangement joins TRBV5-5 to TRBJ2-7; D is perhaps TRBD1 (6 bases). Trimming cost V 1 base and J 2 bases, with 16 bases left between them. This CDR3 has 16 amino acids. Germline V gives CDR1 SGHKS, CDR2 YYEKEE (reference sequence).

The rearrangement links TRBV29-1 to TRBJ2-5; 8 nucleotides agree with TRBD2. In germline, CDR1 is SQVTM, CDR2 ANQGSEA. Trimming cost V 1 base and J 0 bases; bases outside gene matches: 7. CDR3 length equals 16 residues. CDR3 DNA: TGCAGCGTTGAAGTACTAGCGGATACCTACCAAGAGACCCAGTACTTC. Protein product: CSVEVLADTYQETQYF.

This clonotype has only a few counts. This sequence joins TRBV12-3 or TRBV12-4 and TRBJ2-1; 10 positions match TRBD1. CDR3 length: 14 amino acids. With 5 bases clipped from V and 8 bases from J, the junction kept 6 bases outside the gene matches. In DNA form, the CDR3 reads TGTGCCAGCAGTCCAGACAGGGGGCTCGATGAGCAGTTCTTC. This sequence encodes CASSPDRGLDEQFF.